These 18 T cell receptor beta chains came from one sample sequenced in a study of cytomegalovirus exposure and HLA in healthy donors. Primers for the PCR totalled 60 Vbeta and 13 Jbeta. Produced via immunoSEQ multiplex PCR; TCRdb's table is partial and in-frame only. The data show roughly 140,000 clones, about 73% seen once. The sample comprised PBMCs. Receptors originate from a man aged 35 to 55 in good health and CMV-seropositive.

This clone was detected only once. The genes are TRBV7-9 and TRBJ2-1, with D uncertain. Germline V gives CDR1 SEHNR, CDR2 FQNEAQ (reference sequence). The CDR3 has 12 amino acids. V lost 7 bases and J 8 bases, leaving 12 bases between the germline ends. For the CDR3, the DNA is TGTGCCAGCACCCTAGAATTCCATGAGCAGTTCTTC. It specifies CASTLEFHEQFF.

The count of this clone is one. The chain combines TRBV4-2 with TRBJ2-1, with TRBD2 matching over 7 bases. V shed 4 bases and J 0 bases; nucleotides not matched to a gene: 12. The CDR3 has 18 amino acids. CDR1 LGHNA and CDR2 YNFKEQ come from the germline V gene. CDR3: CASSLLESPSGSYNEQFF. As DNA, the CDR3 is TGTGCCAGCAGCCTCTTAGAATCCCCTAGCGGCTCCTACAATGAGCAGTTCTTC.

V is TRBV11-2 and J is TRBJ2-1; 10 positions match TRBD1. This CDR3 has 16 amino acids. Trimming removed 5 bases from V and 3 bases from J; junction bases left unmatched: 7. Germline CDR1 SGHAT, CDR2 FQNNGV. CDR3 in DNA: TGTGCCAGCAGCAAACCCGGGACAGGGGTCTACAATGAGCAGTTCTTC. It translates to CASSKPGTGVYNEQFF.

The chain links TRBV7-9 to TRBJ2-1; 9 bases map to TRBD2. This CDR3 comprises 17 residues. Trimming removed 1 base from V and 2 bases from J; junction bases left unmatched: 6. Germline V gene sequence: CDR1 SEHNR, CDR2 FQNEAQ (reference sequence). The CDR3 sequence is CASSLVPTSGPYNEQFF. DNA of the CDR3: TGTGCCAGCAGCTTAGTCCCCACTAGCGGGCCCTACAATGAGCAGTTCTTC. Based on the CDR3 plus reference TRBV7-9 and TRBJ2-1, the full variable domain is DTGVSQNPRHKITKRGQNVTFRCDPISEHNRLYWYRQTLGQGPEFLTYFQNEAQLEKSRLLSDRFSAERPKGSFSTLEIQRTEQGDSAMYLCASSLVPTSGPYNEQFFGPGTRLTVL.

V and J are TRBV4-3 and TRBJ2-7, with D uncertain. This CDR3 contains 14 residues. Trimming removed 1 base from V and 0 bases from J, with 7 bases in between. Germline assignment: CDR1 LGHNA and CDR2 YSLEER. CDR3 sequence reads: CASSQVQVSYEQYF. As DNA, the CDR3 is TGCGCCAGCAGCCAAGTTCAGGTCTCCTACGAGCAGTACTTC.

This clone has more than one count but fewer than ten. This rearrangement joins TRBV5-6 to TRBJ1-1; 9 nucleotides align to TRBD1. This CDR3 is 12 amino acids long. V shed 4 bases and J 10 bases; nucleotides not matched to a gene: 5. Per germline, CDR1 SGHDT and CDR2 YYEEEE. CDR3 nucleotide sequence: TGTGCCAGCAGCCCCGGGACAGGGAGAGCTTTCTTT. It is translated as CASSPGTGRAFF.

This clone was seen just once. V usage is TRBV5-1 and J usage is TRBJ2-1; TRBD2 aligns across 8 bases. This CDR3 contains 16 residues. Germline V gene data show CDR1 as SGHRS and CDR2 as YFSETQ. V lost 4 bases and J lost 6; bases outside the gene matches: 12. This chain's CDR3 is CASSLDPGLEGNEQFF. In DNA form, the CDR3 reads TGCGCCAGCAGCCTAGACCCGGGACTAGAGGGCAATGAGCAGTTCTTC.

V is TRBV18 and J is TRBJ2-1; 11 bases fit TRBD2. There are 17 residues in the CDR3. From germline, CDR1 is KGHSH and CDR2 LQKENI. The trim removed 2 bases at V and 6 bases at J, leaving 9 bases unmatched. CDR3 in DNA: TGTGCCAGCTCACCATCGGAGGCCGGGACTAGCGGCAATGAGCAGTTCTTC. Protein: CASSPSEAGTSGNEQFF.

V is TRBV7-2 and J is TRBJ2-3, with no clear D. The J call could be wrong; TRBJ1-5 is a better fit for the DNA end. Germline V gene data show CDR1 as SGHTA and CDR2 as FQGNSA. CDR3 length equals 15 residues. The CDR3 is CASSSTSLGADTQHF. The CDR3 nucleotides read TGTGCCAGCAGCTCGACTAGCTTAGGTGCAGATACGCAGCATTTT.

V gene TRBV6-5 combines with J gene TRBJ2-7, with 9 bases matching TRBD2. The V gene end was trimmed by 6 bases and the J gene end by 0 bases; junction bases not matched to a gene: 6. Germline V gene sequence: CDR1 MNHEY, CDR2 SVGAGI. The CDR3 extends over 15 amino acids. CDR3 DNA sequence: TGTGCCAGCAGCCAACTAGCGGGTAGCTCCTACGAGCAGTACTTC. It yields the protein CASSQLAGSSYEQYF.

This clone was recorded only once. V usage is TRBV19 and J usage is TRBJ1-2; tentative D call: TRBD1 (5 bases). Germline V CDR1 and CDR2: LNHDA, SQIVND (reference sequence). The CDR3 is 11 residues long. Trimming shortened V by 5 bases and J by 6 bases, and 7 bases separated the two germline ends. CDR3: CASSPRDGYTF. The CDR3 DNA follows: TGTGCCAGTAGTCCCAGGGATGGCTACACCTTC.

The CDR3 coding sequence is TGTGCCACCAGCAGAGATCTGGGGCCTTACAATGAGCAGTTCTTC. Translation gives CATSRDLGPYNEQFF. The J gene is TRBJ2-1, the V gene TRBV15, with a weak D call TRBD1 (5 bases). Germline CDR1 reads LNHNV; CDR2 reads YYDKDF (reference sequence). The V end was cut by 0 bases, the J end by 4 bases, with 10 bases between. The CDR3 contains 15 residues.

The chain has TRBV6-6 and TRBJ2-7; maybe TRBD2 (6 bases). This CDR3 is built from 13 residues. Germline V gene data show CDR1 as MNHNY and CDR2 as SVGAGI (reference sequence). V was cut by 11 bases and J by 4 bases, with 18 bases left in between. The DNA for the CDR3 is TGTGCCGCAACAGGAGGGAATCAGTACGAGCAGTACTTC. Protein sequence: CAATGGNQYEQYF.

This chain connects TRBV6-1 to TRBJ1-5, with 8 bases matching TRBD1. J lost 9 bases, V lost 3 bases, and 16 bases had no gene match. The germline V gene has CDR1 MNHNS and CDR2 SASEGT. The CDR3 runs to 17 residues. CDR3 sequence (DNA): TGTGCCAGCAGTGAGACGGTTATGGGGACAGGAGCCACGCCCCAGCATTTT. Translation gives CASSETVMGTGATPQHF.

V usage is TRBV27 and J usage is TRBJ2-2; 10 bases line up with TRBD2. The junction had 4 bases not matched to a gene; V was cut back by 2 bases and J by 4 bases. This CDR3 region has 16 residues. The germline V gene encodes CDR1 MNHEY and CDR2 SMNVEV (reference sequence). The CDR3 loop reads CASSLEAGGATGELFF. For the CDR3, the DNA is TGTGCCAGCAGTTTAGAAGCGGGAGGGGCCACCGGGGAGCTGTTTTTT.

A single count supports this clone. The V gene is TRBV7-9, the J gene TRBJ2-3; perhaps TRBD2 as D (6 bases). The CDR3 has 18 amino acids. Germline CDR1 SEHNR, CDR2 FQNEAQ (reference sequence). The V and J ends lost 6 bases and 0 bases respectively, with 22 bases between them. The CDR3: CASSRPLAPTYSTDTQYF. In DNA form, the CDR3 reads TGTGCCAGCAGTCGACCCCTAGCGCCTACCTACAGCACAGATACGCAGTATTTT.

The V gene is TRBV4-1, the J gene TRBJ1-1; possible D gene TRBD1, 5 bases. Germline loops: CDR1 MGHRA, CDR2 YSYEKL. This CDR3 spans 14 amino acids. With 5 bases removed from V and 0 bases from J, the gap between germline ends came to 10 bases. The CDR3 bases are TGCGCCAGCAGCTCCCAGGGTCTGAACACTGAAGCTTTCTTT. Translation gives CASSSQGLNTEAFF.

This clone has more than one count but fewer than ten. The chain joins TRBV7-3 to TRBJ2-5, with 7 bases aligning to TRBD1. The CDR3 is 13 residues long. Germline-derived CDR1 and CDR2 are SGHTA and FQGTGA. The V segment lost 5 bases and the J segment 4 bases; nucleotides outside the gene matches: 4. The CDR3 region has the DNA TGTGCCAGCAGCAGACAGGGACGAGAGACCCAGTACTTC. This codes for CASSRQGRETQYF.